This TCR beta chain is from a study of beta chain features in type 1 diabetes. Study-wide results and limits: Type 1 diabetes patients had TCRB CDR3s that were shorter (moderately but significantly so) in all four CD4+ subsets.

Details on this clone: The antigen is not known.

The CDR3 runs 13 residues. The ends were cut back, 2 bases at V and 3 bases at J, with 8 bases in the middle. The germline V gene encodes CDR1 KGHSH and CDR2 LQKENI. Of the isolated RNA, all was reverse transcribed, and so the sequenced material was expressed TCRB transcripts. Assay: immunoSEQ multiplex PCR; the TCRdb copy retains only in-frame clones and omits some. The repertoire includes roughly 330,000 clones, 13% of them detected once, and roughly 0.015% sits in the top ten. Sequencing was performed on naive CD4+ T cells from blood. This clonotype originated in a woman between 18 and 29 years old with type 1 diabetes. The V gene is TRBV18, the J gene TRBJ2-7; tentatively, D is TRBD1 (5 bases). CDR3 sequence reads: CASSPGAGYEQYF. CDR3 sequence (DNA): TGTGCCAGCTCACCAGGGGCCGGCTACGAGCAGTACTTC.